This entry concerns a single TCR beta chain. The antigen is unknown. The germline V gene has CDR1 MNHNS and CDR2 SASEGT. There are 15 residues in the CDR3. J gave up 8 bases and V 6 bases, and 11 bases lay outside the gene matches. Clones were read by immunoSEQ multiplex PCR, and TCRdb kept only the in-frame ones, dropping some. The table has about 41,000 clones, around nine tenths seen once. This entry belongs to a study of OX40 agonist ivuxolimab in advanced cancers. Study-wide results and limits: More expanded clones were found, on average, in CD8+ than in CD4+ T cells.

The TCR originated in an adult with an advanced solid tumor such as melanoma, head and neck, liver or kidney cancer. The rearrangement links TRBV6-1 to TRBJ1-4, with TRBD1 matching 8 bases. The sequencing here drew on CD4+ or CD8+ T cells sorted from blood, taken in a trial of the OX40 agonist ivuxolimab. CDR3 in amino acids: CASSQTRTGREKLFF. CDR3 nucleotides: TGTGCCAGCAGCCAGACGCGGACAGGGAGGGAAAAACTGTTTTTT.